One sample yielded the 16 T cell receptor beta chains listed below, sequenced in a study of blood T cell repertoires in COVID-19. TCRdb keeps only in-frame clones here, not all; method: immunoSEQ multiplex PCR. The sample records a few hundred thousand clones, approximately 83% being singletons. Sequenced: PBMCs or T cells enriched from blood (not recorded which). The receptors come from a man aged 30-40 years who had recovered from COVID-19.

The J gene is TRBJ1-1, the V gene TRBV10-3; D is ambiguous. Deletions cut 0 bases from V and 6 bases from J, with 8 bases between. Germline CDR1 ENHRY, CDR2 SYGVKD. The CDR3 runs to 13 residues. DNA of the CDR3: TGTGCCATCAGTGAGTCGACTTTGGCTGAAGCTTTCTTT. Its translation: CAISESTLAEAFF.

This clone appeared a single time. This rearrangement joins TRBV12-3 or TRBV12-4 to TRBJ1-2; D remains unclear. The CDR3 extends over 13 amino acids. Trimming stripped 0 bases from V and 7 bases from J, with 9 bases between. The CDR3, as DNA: TGTGCCAGCAGTTTAGCCCCCGCAGTTGGCTACACCTTC. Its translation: CASSLAPAVGYTF.

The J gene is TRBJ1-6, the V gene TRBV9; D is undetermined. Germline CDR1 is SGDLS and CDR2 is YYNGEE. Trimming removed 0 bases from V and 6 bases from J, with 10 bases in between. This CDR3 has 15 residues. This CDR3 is CASSVGDTFNSPLHF. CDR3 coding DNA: TGTGCCAGCAGCGTAGGCGACACCTTTAATTCACCCCTCCACTTT.

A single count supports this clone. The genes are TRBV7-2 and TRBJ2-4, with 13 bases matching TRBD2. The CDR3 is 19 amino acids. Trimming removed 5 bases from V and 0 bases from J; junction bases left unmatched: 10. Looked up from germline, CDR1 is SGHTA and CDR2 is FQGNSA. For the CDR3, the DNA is TGTGCCAGCAGCCAACCGGGGACTAGCGGGGCGAAAGCCAAAAACATTCAGTACTTC. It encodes CASSQPGTSGAKAKNIQYF.

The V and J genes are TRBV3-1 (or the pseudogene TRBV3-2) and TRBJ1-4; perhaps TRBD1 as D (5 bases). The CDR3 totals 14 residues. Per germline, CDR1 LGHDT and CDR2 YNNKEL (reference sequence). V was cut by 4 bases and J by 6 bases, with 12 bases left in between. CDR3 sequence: CASSPLDTDEKLFF. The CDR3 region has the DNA TGTGCCAGCAGCCCGTTGGACACGGATGAAAAACTGTTTTTT.

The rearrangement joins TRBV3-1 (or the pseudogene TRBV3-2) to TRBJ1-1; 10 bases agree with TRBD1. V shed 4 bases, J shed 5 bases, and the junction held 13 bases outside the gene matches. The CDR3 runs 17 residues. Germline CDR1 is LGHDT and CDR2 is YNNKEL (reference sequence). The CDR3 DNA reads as TGTGCCAGCAGCCCGGGAGGGCGACAGGGGGCTCTGACTGAAGCTTTCTTT. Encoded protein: CASSPGGRQGALTEAFF.

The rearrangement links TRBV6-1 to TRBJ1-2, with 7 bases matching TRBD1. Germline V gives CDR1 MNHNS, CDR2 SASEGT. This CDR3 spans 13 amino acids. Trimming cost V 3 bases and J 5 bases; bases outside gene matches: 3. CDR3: CASSDTGEYGYTF. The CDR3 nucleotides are TGTGCCAGCAGTGATACAGGGGAGTATGGCTACACCTTC.

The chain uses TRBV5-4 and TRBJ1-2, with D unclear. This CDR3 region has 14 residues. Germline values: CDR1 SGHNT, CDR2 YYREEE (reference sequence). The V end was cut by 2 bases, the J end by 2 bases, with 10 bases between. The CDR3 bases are TGTGCCAGCAGCTTTGATACGGGGAACTATGGCTACACCTTC. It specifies CASSFDTGNYGYTF.

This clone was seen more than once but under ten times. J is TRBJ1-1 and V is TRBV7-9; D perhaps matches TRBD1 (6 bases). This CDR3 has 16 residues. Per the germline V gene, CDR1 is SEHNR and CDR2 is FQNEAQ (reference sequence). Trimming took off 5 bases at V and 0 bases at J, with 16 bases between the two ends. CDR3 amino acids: CASSNGGAKLNTEAFF. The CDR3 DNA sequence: TGTGCCAGCAGCAATGGGGGGGCGAAACTGAACACTGAAGCTTTCTTT.

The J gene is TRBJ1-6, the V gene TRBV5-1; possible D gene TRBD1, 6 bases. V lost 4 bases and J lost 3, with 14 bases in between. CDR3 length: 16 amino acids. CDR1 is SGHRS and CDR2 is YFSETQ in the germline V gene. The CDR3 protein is CASSADRKFYNSPLHF. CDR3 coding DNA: TGCGCCAGCAGCGCGGACAGAAAGTTCTATAATTCACCCCTCCACTTT.

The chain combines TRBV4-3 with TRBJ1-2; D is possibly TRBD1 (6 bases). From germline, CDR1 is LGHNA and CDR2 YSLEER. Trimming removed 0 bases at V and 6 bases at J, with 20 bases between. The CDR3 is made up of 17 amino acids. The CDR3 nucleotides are TGCGCCAGCAGCCAAGATCTTGAGCAGGGGCAGTTTCATGGCTACACCTTC. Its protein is CASSQDLEQGQFHGYTF.

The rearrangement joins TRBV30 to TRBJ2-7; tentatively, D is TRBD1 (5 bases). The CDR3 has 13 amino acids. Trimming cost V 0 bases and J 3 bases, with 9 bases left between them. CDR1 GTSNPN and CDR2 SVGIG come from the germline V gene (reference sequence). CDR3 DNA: TGTGCCTGGAGTGTTGACAGCCTCTACGAGCAGTACTTC. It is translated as CAWSVDSLYEQYF.

This CDR3 is CASSSSFNSGGPRYNEQFF. The CDR3 coding sequence is TGCGCCAGCAGCTCCTCGTTTAATAGCGGGGGACCTCGCTACAATGAGCAGTTCTTC. The V gene is TRBV5-1, the J gene TRBJ2-1, with 9 bases identical to TRBD2. V gave up 3 bases and J gave up 3 bases; unmatched junction bases: 16. The CDR3 extends over 19 amino acids. Per the germline V gene, CDR1 is SGHRS and CDR2 is YFSETQ.

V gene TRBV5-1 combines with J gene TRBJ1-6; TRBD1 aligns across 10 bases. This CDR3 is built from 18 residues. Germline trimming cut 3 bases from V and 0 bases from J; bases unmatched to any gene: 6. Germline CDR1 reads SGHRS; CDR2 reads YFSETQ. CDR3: CASSSGQGLSSYNSPLHF. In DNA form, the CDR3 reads TGCGCCAGCAGCTCGGGACAGGGGCTAAGCTCCTATAATTCACCCCTCCACTTT.

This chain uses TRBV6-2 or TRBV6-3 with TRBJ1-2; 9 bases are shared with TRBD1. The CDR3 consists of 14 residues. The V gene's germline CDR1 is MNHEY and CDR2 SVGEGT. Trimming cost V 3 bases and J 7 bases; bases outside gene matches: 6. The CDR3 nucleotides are TGTGCCAGCAGTTATTCACAGGGGGCGAGTGGCTACACCTTC. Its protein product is CASSYSQGASGYTF.

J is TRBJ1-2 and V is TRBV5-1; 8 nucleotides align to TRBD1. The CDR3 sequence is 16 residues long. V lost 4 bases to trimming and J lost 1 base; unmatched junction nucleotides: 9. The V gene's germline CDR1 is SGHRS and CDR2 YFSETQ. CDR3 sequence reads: CASSPNGDRSNYGYTF. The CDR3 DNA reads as TGCGCCAGCAGCCCCAACGGGGACAGGAGTAACTATGGCTACACCTTC. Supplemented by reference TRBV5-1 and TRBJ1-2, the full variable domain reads KAGVTQTPRYLIKTRGQQVTLSCSPISGHRSVSWYQQTPGQGLQFLFEYFSETQRNKGNFPGRFSGRQFSNSRSEMNVSTLELGDSALYLCASSPNGDRSNYGYTFGSGTRLTVV.